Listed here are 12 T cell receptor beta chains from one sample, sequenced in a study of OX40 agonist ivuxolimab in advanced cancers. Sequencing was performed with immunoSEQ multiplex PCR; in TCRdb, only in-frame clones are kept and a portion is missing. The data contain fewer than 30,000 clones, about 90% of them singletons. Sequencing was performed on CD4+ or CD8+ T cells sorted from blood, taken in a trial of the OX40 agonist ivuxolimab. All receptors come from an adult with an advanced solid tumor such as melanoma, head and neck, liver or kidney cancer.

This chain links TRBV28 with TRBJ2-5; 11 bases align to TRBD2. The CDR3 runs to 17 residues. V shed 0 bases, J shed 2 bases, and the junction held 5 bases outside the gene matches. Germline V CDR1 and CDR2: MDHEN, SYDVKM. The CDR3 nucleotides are TGTGCCAGCAGTTTATGGACTAGCGGGGTTTCACAAGAGACCCAGTACTTC. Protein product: CASSLWTSGVSQETQYF.

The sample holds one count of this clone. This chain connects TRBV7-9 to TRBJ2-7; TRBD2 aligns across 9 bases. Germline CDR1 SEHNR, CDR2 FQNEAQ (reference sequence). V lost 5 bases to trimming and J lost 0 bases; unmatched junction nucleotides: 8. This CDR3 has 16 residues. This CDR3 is CASSLGLASRSYEQYF. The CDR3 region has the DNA TGTGCCAGCAGCCTCGGACTAGCGTCGCGCTCCTACGAGCAGTACTTC.

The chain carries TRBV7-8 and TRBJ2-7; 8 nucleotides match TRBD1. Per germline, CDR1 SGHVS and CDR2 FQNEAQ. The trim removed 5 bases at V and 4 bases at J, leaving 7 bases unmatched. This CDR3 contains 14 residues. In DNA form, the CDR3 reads TGTGCCAGCAGCATAGACAGGGGTGAATACGAGCAGTACTTC. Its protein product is CASSIDRGEYEQYF.

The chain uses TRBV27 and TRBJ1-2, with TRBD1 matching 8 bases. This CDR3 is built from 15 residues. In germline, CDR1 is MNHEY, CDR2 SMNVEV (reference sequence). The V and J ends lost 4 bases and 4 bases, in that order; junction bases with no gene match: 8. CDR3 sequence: CASSSGGGTPYGYTF. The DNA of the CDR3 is TGTGCCAGCAGTTCAGGGGGCGGGACCCCCTATGGCTACACCTTC.

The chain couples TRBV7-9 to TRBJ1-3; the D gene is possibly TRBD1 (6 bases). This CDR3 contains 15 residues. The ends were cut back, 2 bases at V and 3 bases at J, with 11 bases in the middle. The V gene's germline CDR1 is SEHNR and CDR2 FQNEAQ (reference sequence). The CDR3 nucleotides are TGTGCCAGCAGCTTAACAGGGTCCGTTGGAAACACCATATATTTT. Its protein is CASSLTGSVGNTIYF.

CDR3 amino acids: CASRPGGDRYNEQFF. Written as DNA, the CDR3 is TGTGCCAGCCGACCTGGGGGGGACAGATACAATGAGCAGTTCTTC. V is TRBV27 and J is TRBJ2-1; possibly TRBD1 or TRBD2 for D (7 bases each). Trimming removed 8 bases at V and 4 bases at J, with 18 bases between. Germline lookup yields CDR1 MNHEY and CDR2 SMNVEV (reference sequence). The CDR3 loop spans 15 amino acids.

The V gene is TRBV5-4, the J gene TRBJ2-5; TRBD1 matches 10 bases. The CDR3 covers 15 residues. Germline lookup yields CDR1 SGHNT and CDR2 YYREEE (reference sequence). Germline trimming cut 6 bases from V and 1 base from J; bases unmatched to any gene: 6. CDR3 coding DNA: TGTGCCAGCACCGGGACAGGGGAGCGCCAAGAGACCCAGTACTTC. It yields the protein CASTGTGERQETQYF. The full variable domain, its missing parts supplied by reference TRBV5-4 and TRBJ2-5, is ETGVTQSPTHLIKTRGQQVTLRCSSQSGHNTVSWYQQALGQGPQFIFQYYREEENGRGNFPPRFSGLQFPNYSSELNVNALELDDSALYLCASTGTGERQETQYFGPGTRLLVL.

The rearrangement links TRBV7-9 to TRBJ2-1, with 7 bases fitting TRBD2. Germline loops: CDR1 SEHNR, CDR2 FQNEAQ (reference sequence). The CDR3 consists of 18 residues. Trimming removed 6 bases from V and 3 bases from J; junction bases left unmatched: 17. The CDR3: CASSLPRGLAEIYNEQFF. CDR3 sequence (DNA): TGTGCCAGCAGTCTTCCCCGAGGGCTAGCGGAGATCTACAATGAGCAGTTCTTC. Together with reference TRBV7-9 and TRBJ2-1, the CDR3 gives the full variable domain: DTGVSQNPRHKITKRGQNVTFRCDPISEHNRLYWYRQTLGQGPEFLTYFQNEAQLEKSRLLSDRFSAERPKGSFSTLEIQRTEQGDSAMYLCASSLPRGLAEIYNEQFFGPGTRLTVL.

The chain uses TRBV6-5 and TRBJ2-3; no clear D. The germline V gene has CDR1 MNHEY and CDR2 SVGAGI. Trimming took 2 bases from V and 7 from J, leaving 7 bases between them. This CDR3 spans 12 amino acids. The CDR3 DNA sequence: TGTGCCAGCAGTTACACCCCCCATACGCAGTATTTT. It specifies CASSYTPHTQYF.

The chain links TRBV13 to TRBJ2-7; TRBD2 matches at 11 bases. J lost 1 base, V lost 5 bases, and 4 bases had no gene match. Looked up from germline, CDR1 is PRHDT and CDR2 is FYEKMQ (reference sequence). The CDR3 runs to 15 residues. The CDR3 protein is CASSRGLAASYEQYF. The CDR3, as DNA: TGTGCCAGCAGCAGGGGACTAGCGGCTTCCTACGAGCAGTACTTC. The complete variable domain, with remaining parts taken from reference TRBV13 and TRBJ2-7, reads AAGVIQSPRHLIKEKRETATLKCYPIPRHDTVYWYQQGPGQDPQFLISFYEKMQSDKGSIPDRFSAQQFSDYHSELNMSSLELGDSALYFCASSRGLAASYEQYFGPGTRLTVT.

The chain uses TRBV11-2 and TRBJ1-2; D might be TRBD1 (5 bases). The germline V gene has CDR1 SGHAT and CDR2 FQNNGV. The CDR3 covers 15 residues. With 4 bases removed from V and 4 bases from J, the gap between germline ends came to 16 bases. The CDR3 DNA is TGTGCCAGCAGCTCAATACGGGACCCCTTCTATGGCTACACCTTC. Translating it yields CASSSIRDPFYGYTF.

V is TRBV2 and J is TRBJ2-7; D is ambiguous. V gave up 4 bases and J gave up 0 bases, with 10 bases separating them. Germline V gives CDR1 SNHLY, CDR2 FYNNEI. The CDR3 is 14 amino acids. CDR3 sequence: CASSGSAHSYEQYF. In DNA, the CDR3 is TGTGCCAGCAGTGGCAGCGCTCACTCCTACGAGCAGTACTTC.